These T cell receptor beta chains were read from a single sample in a study of blood T cells in healthy people across ages. TCRdb re-called the 5' RACE reads with MiXCR, one entry per CDR3 protein. Of about 1.1 million distinct CDR3 sequences in the sample, around two fifths were seen once. The sequenced material came from blood. All receptors derive from a man aged 18 to 30 in good health. CDR3s include the opening cysteine and the closing phenylalanine or tryptophan. A D gene is named only where the DNA matches it firmly. Expanded clones are given a class, and other clones once, few, many or no size at all.

j_call: TRBJ1-2; v_call: TRBV7-2; d_call: TRBD1; clone_size: few; cdr3_nt: TGTGCCACAGGACAGGGTGGTGGCTACACCTTC; cdr3_aa: CATGQGGGYTF
j_call: TRBJ2-3; v_call: TRBV20-1; d_call: .; clone_size: few; cdr3_nt: TGCAGTGGCCTACTAGGGGGGCATACGCAGTATTTT; cdr3_aa: CSGLLGGHTQYF
j_call: TRBJ2-7; v_call: TRBV30; d_call: .; clone_size: .; cdr3_nt: TGTGCCTGGAGTGTTAGGGCTTACGAGCAGTACTTC; cdr3_aa: CAWSVRAYEQYF
j_call: TRBJ1-5; v_call: TRBV6-2/TRBV6-3; d_call: .; clone_size: .; cdr3_nt: TGTGCCAGCACCCAACGGGATAAACAGCCCCAGCATTTT; cdr3_aa: CASTQRDKQPQHF
j_call: TRBJ1-6; v_call: TRBV7-2; d_call: .; clone_size: many; cdr3_nt: TGTGCCAGCAGTGATCATAATTCACCCCTCCACTTT; cdr3_aa: CASSDHNSPLHF
j_call: TRBJ2-7; v_call: TRBV5-8; d_call: .; clone_size: .; cdr3_nt: TGTGCCGGCAGCTTGGTAGCGGAGCACCTTTCCTACGAGCAGTACTTC; cdr3_aa: CAGSLVAEHLSYEQYF
j_call: TRBJ2-1; v_call: TRBV29-1; d_call: .; clone_size: few; cdr3_nt: TGCAGCGTCGCGTTGTGGGGTGGTGAGCAGTTCTTC; cdr3_aa: CSVALWGGEQFF
j_call: TRBJ2-5; v_call: TRBV3-1; d_call: .; clone_size: .; cdr3_nt: TGTGCCAGTAGCCCGGGACTTCGCCAAGAGACCCAGTACTTC; cdr3_aa: CASSPGLRQETQYF
j_call: TRBJ2-1; v_call: TRBV6-5; d_call: .; clone_size: .; cdr3_nt: TGTGCCAGCAGTTACGACAGGGAGGGGGGAGGTATTAAGTTCTTC; cdr3_aa: CASSYDREGGGIKFF
j_call: TRBJ2-5; v_call: TRBV19; d_call: .; clone_size: few; cdr3_nt: TGTGCCAGTAGTAGGGGGGCAGAGACCCAGTACTTC; cdr3_aa: CASSRGAETQYF
j_call: TRBJ2-3; v_call: TRBV20-1; d_call: .; clone_size: .; cdr3_nt: TGCAGTGCTTATACTAGCACCACAGATACGCAGTATTTT; cdr3_aa: CSAYTSTTDTQYF
j_call: TRBJ1-5; v_call: TRBV28; d_call: TRBD1; clone_size: once; cdr3_nt: TGTGCCAGCAGTTTTTCGACAGGGGGCAACAATCGGCCCCAGCATTTT; cdr3_aa: CASSFSTGGNNRPQHF
j_call: TRBJ1-2; v_call: TRBV27; d_call: .; clone_size: many; cdr3_nt: TGTGCCAGCAGAGGCGGAGCTAACTATGGCTACACCTTC; cdr3_aa: CASRGGANYGYTF
j_call: TRBJ2-1; v_call: TRBV10-2; d_call: TRBD2; clone_size: .; cdr3_nt: TGCGCCAGCAGTGACCCCGGGGGGGATGAGCAGTTCTTC; cdr3_aa: CASSDPGGDEQFF
j_call: TRBJ2-4; v_call: TRBV7-2; d_call: .; clone_size: .; cdr3_nt: TGTGCCAGCAGCTTAGCTAGCGGCAAAAACATTCAGTACTTC; cdr3_aa: CASSLASGKNIQYF
j_call: TRBJ2-3; v_call: TRBV20-1; d_call: TRBD2; clone_size: many; cdr3_nt: TGCAGTGTAGTCGGTGGGGGGGACCCCACAGATACGCAGTATTTT; cdr3_aa: CSVVGGGDPTDTQYF
j_call: TRBJ1-2; v_call: TRBV6-5; d_call: TRBD1; clone_size: .; cdr3_nt: TGTGCCAGCAGAGAGACAGGGGGGAGGGGCTACACCTTC; cdr3_aa: CASRETGGRGYTF
j_call: TRBJ1-2; v_call: TRBV10-3; d_call: TRBD1; clone_size: .; cdr3_nt: TGTGCCATCAGTGGGGACAGATATGGCTACACCTTC; cdr3_aa: CAISGDRYGYTF
j_call: TRBJ2-3; v_call: TRBV20-1; d_call: TRBD2; clone_size: .; cdr3_nt: TGCAGTGCCTCAAGGACTAGCGGGGGGTTCCTTAGCACAGATACGCAGTATTTT; cdr3_aa: CSASRTSGGFLSTDTQYF
j_call: TRBJ1-5; v_call: TRBV6-6; d_call: .; clone_size: .; cdr3_nt: TGTGCCAGCAGGGGGACGGGGGGAGATCAGCCCCAGCATTTT; cdr3_aa: CASRGTGGDQPQHF
j_call: TRBJ1-2; v_call: TRBV14; d_call: TRBD1; clone_size: .; cdr3_nt: TGTGCCAGCAGCGATGACAGGGGAGCGCTCTATGGCTACACCTTC; cdr3_aa: CASSDDRGALYGYTF
j_call: TRBJ1-1; v_call: TRBV4-1; d_call: .; clone_size: many; cdr3_nt: TGCGCCAGCAGCCAAGGAGACTACTACAGGAACACTGAAGCTTTCTTT; cdr3_aa: CASSQGDYYRNTEAFF
j_call: TRBJ2-3; v_call: TRBV5-6; d_call: TRBD1; clone_size: .; cdr3_nt: TGTGCCAGCAGCTTGGGACAGGGGGCAGGAGATACGCAGTATTTT; cdr3_aa: CASSLGQGAGDTQYF
j_call: TRBJ1-5; v_call: TRBV20-1; d_call: .; clone_size: few; cdr3_nt: TGCAGCATACCAGGGGCGCGGCAGCCCCAGCATTTT; cdr3_aa: CSIPGARQPQHF
j_call: TRBJ1-4; v_call: TRBV20-1; d_call: TRBD1; clone_size: few; cdr3_nt: TGCAGTGTAAAGGACAGGGGGCTTGCTAATGAAAAACTGTTTTTT; cdr3_aa: CSVKDRGLANEKLFF
j_call: TRBJ1-1; v_call: TRBV12-3/TRBV12-4; d_call: TRBD1; clone_size: many; cdr3_nt: TGTGCCAGCAGTTTAGCCGGGACAGCTGAAGCTTTCTTT; cdr3_aa: CASSLAGTAEAFF
j_call: TRBJ1-5; v_call: TRBV6-1; d_call: .; clone_size: .; cdr3_nt: TGTGCCAGCAGTGGGGATCAGCCCCAGCATTTT; cdr3_aa: CASSGDQPQHF
j_call: TRBJ2-7; v_call: TRBV20-1; d_call: .; clone_size: few; cdr3_nt: TGCAGTGCTAGCGGCAAGGCCCCCAATTACGAGCAGTACTTC; cdr3_aa: CSASGKAPNYEQYF
j_call: TRBJ2-4; v_call: TRBV20-1; d_call: .; clone_size: .; cdr3_nt: TGCAGTGCTGCAGGCGCAATAGCCAAAAACATTCAGTACTTC; cdr3_aa: CSAAGAIAKNIQYF
j_call: TRBJ2-3; v_call: TRBV28; d_call: .; clone_size: few; cdr3_nt: TGTGCCAGCTCATCAGACAGGATGGTGGTCAGAAATACGCAGTATTTT; cdr3_aa: CASSSDRMVVRNTQYF
j_call: TRBJ1-2; v_call: TRBV7-9; d_call: TRBD1; clone_size: .; cdr3_nt: TGTGCCAGCAGCGCTGGGACAGCTAACTTTGGCTACACCTTC; cdr3_aa: CASSAGTANFGYTF
j_call: TRBJ1-1; v_call: TRBV29-1; d_call: .; clone_size: few; cdr3_nt: TGCAGCGCCGGAAAAGGACTCTCTGAAGCTTTCTTT; cdr3_aa: CSAGKGLSEAFF
j_call: TRBJ2-1; v_call: TRBV29-1; d_call: TRBD1; clone_size: few; cdr3_nt: TGCAGCGTTGAAGATGCAGGGGGCTCCTACAATGAGCAGTTCTTC; cdr3_aa: CSVEDAGGSYNEQFF
j_call: TRBJ2-5; v_call: TRBV28; d_call: TRBD1; clone_size: many; cdr3_nt: TGTGCCAGCAGTGGGACAGGCTACCAAGAGACCCAGTACTTC; cdr3_aa: CASSGTGYQETQYF
j_call: TRBJ2-3; v_call: TRBV4-2; d_call: .; clone_size: .; cdr3_nt: TGTGCCAGCAGCCATCCGGGGACAAACCCCACAGATACGCAGTATTTT; cdr3_aa: CASSHPGTNPTDTQYF
j_call: TRBJ2-3; v_call: TRBV28; d_call: TRBD1; clone_size: .; cdr3_nt: TGTGCCAGTACAACGACAGGGGACTCAGATACGCAGTATTTT; cdr3_aa: CASTTTGDSDTQYF
j_call: TRBJ1-2; v_call: TRBV4-3; d_call: .; clone_size: few; cdr3_nt: TGCGCCAGCAGCCAAGTTGACGGGGGGACTAACTATGGCTACACCTTC; cdr3_aa: CASSQVDGGTNYGYTF
j_call: TRBJ1-2; v_call: TRBV28; d_call: TRBD1; clone_size: once; cdr3_nt: TGTGCCAGCAGGAGGGACAGGGGATACTATGGCTACACCTTC; cdr3_aa: CASRRDRGYYGYTF
j_call: TRBJ2-7; v_call: TRBV20-1; d_call: .; clone_size: .; cdr3_nt: TGCAGTGCGAAAAATAATGAGCAGTACTTC; cdr3_aa: CSAKNNEQYF
j_call: TRBJ2-7; v_call: TRBV4-3; d_call: .; clone_size: many; cdr3_nt: TGCGCCAGCAGCCTAAGGCAGAGCGAGCAGTACTTC; cdr3_aa: CASSLRQSEQYF
j_call: TRBJ1-5; v_call: TRBV18; d_call: .; clone_size: few; cdr3_nt: TGTGCCAGCTCACCTTCTGGAGGGGACCAGCCCCAGCATTTT; cdr3_aa: CASSPSGGDQPQHF
j_call: TRBJ1-5; v_call: TRBV4-3; d_call: .; clone_size: .; cdr3_nt: TGCGCCAGCAGCCAAGAAAACGTCGTGGGCAATCAGCCCCAGCATTTT; cdr3_aa: CASSQENVVGNQPQHF
j_call: TRBJ1-6; v_call: TRBV6-5; d_call: .; clone_size: once; cdr3_nt: TGTGCCAGCAGCCGCGGGGTCAATAATTCACCCCTCCACTTT; cdr3_aa: CASSRGVNNSPLHF
j_call: TRBJ1-1; v_call: TRBV29-1; d_call: .; clone_size: few; cdr3_nt: TGCAGCGTCTCGGGTCTGAACACTGAAGCTTTCTTT; cdr3_aa: CSVSGLNTEAFF
j_call: TRBJ1-1; v_call: TRBV5-4; d_call: TRBD1; clone_size: .; cdr3_nt: TGTGCCAGCAGCTTGAAACGTGAGACAGGGGGAATGAACACTGAAGCTTTCTTT; cdr3_aa: CASSLKRETGGMNTEAFF
j_call: TRBJ1-2; v_call: TRBV2; d_call: TRBD1; clone_size: once; cdr3_nt: TGTGCCACCACGGACCCGCTCGGGACAGCATCTTATGGCTACACCTTC; cdr3_aa: CATTDPLGTASYGYTF
j_call: TRBJ2-3; v_call: TRBV5-1; d_call: TRBD2; clone_size: many; cdr3_nt: TGTGCCAGCAGCTTAGGCGGGGGGGCAGATACGCAGTATTTT; cdr3_aa: CASSLGGGADTQYF
j_call: TRBJ2-5; v_call: TRBV27; d_call: .; clone_size: .; cdr3_nt: TGTGCCAGCAGTTTAAAACCATTCAGTGAGACCCAGTACTTC; cdr3_aa: CASSLKPFSETQYF
j_call: TRBJ2-5; v_call: TRBV15; d_call: .; clone_size: .; cdr3_nt: TGTGCCACCAGCAGAGATGGGGCAGAAGAAATGTACCAAGAGACCCAGTACTTC; cdr3_aa: CATSRDGAEEMYQETQYF
j_call: TRBJ1-1; v_call: TRBV9; d_call: TRBD1; clone_size: .; cdr3_nt: TGTGCCAGCAGTCGCACGGGACAGGTGAACACTGAAGCTTTCTTT; cdr3_aa: CASSRTGQVNTEAFF
j_call: TRBJ2-1; v_call: TRBV24-1; d_call: .; clone_size: .; cdr3_nt: TGTGCCACCAGTGACAGGACATCTTGGGCGGACAAAGAGACCCAGTTCTTC; cdr3_aa: CATSDRTSWADKETQFF
j_call: TRBJ1-6; v_call: TRBV7-9; d_call: TRBD1; clone_size: .; cdr3_nt: TGTGCCAGCAGCTTGAAGGGGGCAGAGAATTCACCCCTCCACTTT; cdr3_aa: CASSLKGAENSPLHF
j_call: TRBJ2-1; v_call: TRBV12-3/TRBV12-4; d_call: .; clone_size: few; cdr3_nt: TGTGCCAGCAGTGAGCCGGACAGCCAGCAGTTCTTC; cdr3_aa: CASSEPDSQQFF
j_call: TRBJ2-3; v_call: TRBV12-3/TRBV12-4; d_call: TRBD1; clone_size: few; cdr3_nt: TGTGCCAGCACCTCGGACAGGGGAATCACAGATACGCAGTATTTT; cdr3_aa: CASTSDRGITDTQYF
j_call: TRBJ2-2; v_call: TRBV4-3; d_call: TRBD1; clone_size: few; cdr3_nt: TGCGCCAGCAGCCGGACAGGGGTTTCAGACGGGGAGCTGTTTTTT; cdr3_aa: CASSRTGVSDGELFF
j_call: TRBJ1-4; v_call: TRBV21-1; d_call: .; clone_size: .; cdr3_nt: TGTGCCAGCAGCATATTACCGACAGGTCTGAGTGAAAAACTGTTTTTT; cdr3_aa: CASSILPTGLSEKLFF
j_call: TRBJ2-4; v_call: TRBV20-1; d_call: .; clone_size: .; cdr3_nt: TGCAGGGCTAATCGGCAGCCCGAAGCCAAAAACATTCAGTACTTC; cdr3_aa: CRANRQPEAKNIQYF